The clone carrying this T cell receptor (beta chain) appeared once. Sequenced by immunoSEQ multiplex PCR; TCRdb stores in-frame clones only, minus some. The sample includes roughly 120,000 clones, over 90% of them seen just once. The data were taken from a study of control samples from healthy donors and cancer patients. CDR1 LNHNV and CDR2 YYDKDF come from the germline V gene (reference sequence). Trimming shortened V by 4 bases and J by 10 bases, and 8 bases separated the two germline ends. The CDR3 has 11 residues. The origin of this receptor is a man aged 30 to 45 in good health. V and J are TRBV15 and TRBJ2-1; D gene ambiguous. Sample: blood. DNA of the CDR3: TGTGCCACCAGCAAAAGGACGGAGCAGTTCTTC. This sequence encodes CATSKRTEQFF.